The entry below describes one T cell receptor (beta chain). The data were taken from a study of T cell repertoires in ileal Crohn's disease. Time point: neoterminal ileum biopsy at postoperative endoscopy, about 6 months after surgery. This CDR3 has 12 residues. Trimming left V 7 bases short and J 3 bases short, with 9 bases between. From germline, CDR1 is SNHLY and CDR2 FYNNEI. Data came from immunoSEQ multiplex PCR; TCRdb stores just in-frame clones and leaves some out. The data show 11,000 or so clones, with around 80% seen just once and about 15% held by the top ten. This TCR came from an adult with Crohn's disease. The sequencing sample was made of ileal tissue. The V and J genes are TRBV2 and TRBJ2-5, with D possibly matching TRBD2 (5 bases). The DNA for the CDR3 is TGTGCCAGCATGAGAGGGAAAGAGACCCAGTACTTC. This codes for CASMRGKETQYF.